This entry lists 18 T cell receptor beta chains sequenced from one sample in a study of T cells after somatic rescue of genetic block. Profiling relied on immunoSEQ multiplex PCR, and the TCRdb table lists in-frame clones only, not all of them. The sample gives 70,000 or so clones, 85% to 95% of which show up once; roughly 3% is in the top ten. Sequenced sample: peripheral blood mononuclear cells (PBMCs). These receptors were obtained from a man between 35 and 55 years old.

The chain recombines TRBV2 with TRBJ2-7, with TRBD1 identical over 10 bases. The germline V gene encodes CDR1 SNHLY and CDR2 FYNNEI. Trimming took 5 bases from V and 5 from J; bases not matched to a gene: 3. The length of the CDR3 is 13 residues. The CDR3 DNA reads TGTGCCAGCAGTTCCGGGACAGGGGACGAGCAGTACTTC. Protein product: CASSSGTGDEQYF.

This clone was detected only a few times. V usage is TRBV6-6 and J usage is TRBJ1-5; weak D call: TRBD1 (5 bases). The V and J ends lost 7 bases and 4 bases respectively, with 14 bases between them. This CDR3 has 14 amino acids. The germline CDR1 and CDR2 sequences are MNHNY and SVGAGI (reference sequence). The DNA of the CDR3 is TGTGCCAGCAAGGTGGGGCAGACAAATCAGCCCCAGCATTTT. Translated, it gives CASKVGQTNQPQHF.

The rearrangement uses TRBV5-4 and TRBJ2-3, with TRBD2 matching over 13 bases. The CDR3 covers 15 residues. Germline V gene lookup returns CDR1 SGHNT and CDR2 YYREEE (reference sequence). Trimming took 5 bases from V and 5 from J; bases not matched to a gene: 5. The CDR3, as DNA: TGTGCCAGCAGTAGGACTAGCGGGAGTATAGATACGCAGTATTTT. Translation: CASSRTSGSIDTQYF. The full variable domain, rest sourced from reference TRBV5-4 and TRBJ2-3, is ETGVTQSPTHLIKTRGQQVTLRCSSQSGHNTVSWYQQALGQGPQFIFQYYREEENGRGNFPPRFSGLQFPNYSSELNVNALELDDSALYLCASSRTSGSIDTQYFGPGTRLTVL.

Details on this clone: The germline gene is not matched at one end of the junction; a read error may be the cause. The rearrangement links TRBV5-1 to TRBJ1-2, with D perhaps TRBD1 (6 bases). Germline V gene sequence: CDR1 SGHRS, CDR2 YFSETQ. The CDR3 spans 17 residues. The DNA for the CDR3 is TGCGCCAGCAACTTGGGCAGGGGTCCAGATGGGAAATGGGGCTACACCTTC. Amino acids: CASNLGRGPDGKWGYTF.

V is TRBV7-9 and J is TRBJ2-7; D is possibly TRBD1 or TRBD2 (5 bases each). The CDR3 has 14 residues. The V end lost 4 bases, the J end lost 6 bases, and 16 bases lay between the germline ends. Per the germline V gene, CDR1 is SEHNR and CDR2 is FQNEAQ (reference sequence). The DNA of the CDR3 is TGTGCCAGCAGCTCCCTGGCCCTGAGGGGCGAGCAGTACTTC. It encodes CASSSLALRGEQYF.

CDR3 amino acids: CASSLGQAYNSPLHF. CDR3 coding DNA: TGTGCCAGCAGCTTGGGACAGGCGTATAATTCACCCCTCCACTTT. V is TRBV7-9 and J is TRBJ1-6; 8 nucleotides agree with TRBD1. Germline-derived CDR1 and CDR2 are SEHNR and FQNEAQ (reference sequence). V gave up 3 bases and J gave up 4 bases; unmatched junction bases: 2. The CDR3 extends over 15 amino acids.

The chain is built from TRBV6-1 and TRBJ2-7; D is ambiguous. Germline CDR1 and CDR2: MNHNS and SASEGT. The CDR3 sequence is 14 residues long. Deletions cut 5 bases from V and 1 base from J, with 12 bases between. CDR3 in DNA: TGTGCCAGCAGTTATAATGGGGAATCCTACGAGCAGTACTTC. Translated, it gives CASSYNGESYEQYF.

The CDR3 region has the DNA TGCGCCAGCAGCCAAGGACTTGGGGACCGGGACAGGGGGCTTCATGAAAAACTGTTTTTT. The encoded protein is CASSQGLGDRDRGLHEKLFF. This rearrangement joins TRBV4-3 to TRBJ1-4; 12 bases map to TRBD1. V lost 1 base, J lost 6 bases, and 15 bases stayed unmatched. Germline V gene sequence: CDR1 LGHNA, CDR2 YSLEER. The CDR3 totals 20 residues.

The V gene is TRBV7-6, the J gene TRBJ2-5, with D maybe TRBD2 (5 bases). The J call may be faulty, since TRBJ2-7 better matches the DNA end. Germline lookup yields CDR1 SGHVS and CDR2 FNYEAQ. The CDR3 totals 14 residues. This chain's CDR3 is CASSPRRSSYEQYF. Here the CDR3 DNA reads TGTGCCAGCAGCCCTCGGAGGTCCTCCTACGAGCAGTACTTC.

V and J are TRBV9 and TRBJ2-2, with no clear D. There are 15 residues in the CDR3. V was cut by 2 bases and J by 0 bases, with 8 bases left in between. Germline V gene sequence: CDR1 SGDLS, CDR2 YYNGEE. CDR3 sequence: CASSVSQTNTGELFF. The CDR3 nucleotides read TGTGCCAGCAGCGTCTCCCAGACGAACACCGGGGAGCTGTTTTTT.

The gene calls are TRBV5-5 and TRBJ2-2, with D perhaps matching TRBD1 (6 bases). There are 14 residues in the CDR3. Trimming took 0 bases from V and 3 from J, leaving 6 bases between them. Germline assignment: CDR1 SGHKS and CDR2 YYEKEE (reference sequence). CDR3 nucleotide sequence: TGTGCCAGCAGCTTGGACAGGGACACCGGGGAGCTGTTTTTT. This codes for CASSLDRDTGELFF.

The chain joins TRBV6-5 to TRBJ2-1, with TRBD2 matching over 9 bases. Germline-derived CDR1 and CDR2 are MNHEY and SVGAGI. The V gene end was trimmed by 3 bases and the J gene end by 8 bases; junction bases not matched to a gene: 8. The CDR3 extends over 15 amino acids. CDR3 amino acids: CASSYTSLAGDEQFF. The CDR3 DNA reads TGTGCCAGCAGTTATACATCCTTAGCGGGGGATGAGCAGTTCTTC.

This chain links TRBV6-5 with TRBJ1-1; a weak D match, TRBD1 (6 bases). Germline V gives CDR1 MNHEY, CDR2 SVGAGI. The CDR3 contains 15 residues. Trimming pared 5 bases from V and 0 bases from J, leaving 13 bases between. CDR3: CASSDLGGLNTEAFF. DNA of the CDR3: TGTGCCAGCAGTGACTTGGGGGGCCTGAACACTGAAGCTTTCTTT.

The chain uses TRBV21-1 and TRBJ2-4; the table names TRBD2, a call not compared with the DNA. TRBV21-1 is deemed a pseudogene. CDR3 length equals 19 residues. The chain's CDR3 is CASSKNGVLAGGCGNIQYF. CDR3 DNA: TGTGCCAGCAGCAAAAATGGGGTTTTAGCGGGAGGTTGCGGAAACATTCAGTACTTC.

V and J are TRBV5-1 and TRBJ2-5, with 9 bases lining up with TRBD2. Per the germline V gene, CDR1 is SGHRS and CDR2 is YFSETQ. Trimming took 4 bases from V and 9 from J; bases not matched to a gene: 13. The CDR3 contains 15 residues. This CDR3 reads CASSPLEAGGWAQYF. CDR3 nucleotide sequence: TGCGCCAGCAGCCCCCTAGAAGCGGGAGGATGGGCCCAGTACTTC.

This rearrangement joins TRBV14 to TRBJ2-7; 12 positions agree with TRBD2. This CDR3 spans 13 amino acids. V gave up 4 bases and J gave up 7 bases; unmatched junction bases: 2. The germline V gene has CDR1 SGHDN and CDR2 FVKESK. CDR3 in DNA: TGTGCCAGCAGCCCAGGACTAGCGGGGGAGCAGTACTTC. It encodes CASSPGLAGEQYF.

This chain connects TRBV6-6 to TRBJ2-2; TRBD2 might be the D (6 bases). CDR1 and CDR2 (germline): MNHNY, SVGAGI (reference sequence). V shed 6 bases and J shed 1 base, with 9 bases lying between them. This CDR3 has 14 amino acids. Here the CDR3 reads CASRRLGNTGELFF. CDR3 sequence (DNA): TGTGCCAGCAGACGACTAGGGAACACCGGGGAGCTGTTTTTT.

CDR3 bases: TGTGCCAGCAGCTTGAACGCAGGGGGGTCCTACGAGCAGTACTTC. Amino acids: CASSLNAGGSYEQYF. V and J are TRBV5-5 and TRBJ2-7; maybe TRBD1 (7 bases). In germline, CDR1 is SGHKS, CDR2 YYEKEE (reference sequence). The V and J ends lost 1 base and 1 base respectively, with 12 bases between them. The length of the CDR3 is 15 residues.